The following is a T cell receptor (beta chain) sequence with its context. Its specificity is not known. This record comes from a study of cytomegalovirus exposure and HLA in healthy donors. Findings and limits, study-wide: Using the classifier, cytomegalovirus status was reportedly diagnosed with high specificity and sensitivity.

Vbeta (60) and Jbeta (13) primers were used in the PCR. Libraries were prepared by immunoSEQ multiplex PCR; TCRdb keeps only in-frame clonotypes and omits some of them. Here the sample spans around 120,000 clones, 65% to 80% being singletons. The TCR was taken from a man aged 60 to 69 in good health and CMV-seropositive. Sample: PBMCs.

The DNA for the CDR3 is TGTGCCACCAGCAGAGAGACAGGGGGTGGGTTCGAGCAGTACTTC. It encodes CATSRETGGGFEQYF. This chain uses TRBV15 with TRBJ2-7, with 9 bases identical to TRBD1. This CDR3 has 15 residues. Germline V gene sequence: CDR1 LNHNV, CDR2 YYDKDF (reference sequence). V lost 0 bases and J lost 6; bases outside the gene matches: 6.